Listed below are T cell receptor beta chains from one sample, sequenced in a study of blood T cell repertoires in COVID-19. The protocol was immunoSEQ multiplex PCR, while the TCRdb copy is restricted to in-frame clones and leaves out a portion. The sample consists of about 80,000 clones, about 84% of them appearing once. Source material: peripheral blood. The receptors originated from a human donor in a cohort sampled during active COVID-19. Both conserved end residues are part of each CDR3. Each record gives: D gene, V gene, clone size, J gene, CDR3 DNA, CDR3 protein. D genes are given only for firm matches. Clone sizes are given selectively: once, few, many, or a class where the clone is expanded.

d_call: TRBD1
v_call: TRBV28
clone_size: .
j_call: TRBJ1-6
cdr3_nt: TGTGCCAGCAGTTTATTGGGACAGGGTGATTCACCCCTCCACTTT
cdr3_aa: CASSLLGQGDSPLHF

d_call: TRBD2
v_call: TRBV7-2
clone_size: .
j_call: TRBJ2-1
cdr3_nt: TGTGCCAGCAGCTTAGGACTAGCGGGCCTAAATGAGCAGTTCTTC
cdr3_aa: CASSLGLAGLNEQFF

d_call: TRBD1
v_call: TRBV6-4
clone_size: .
j_call: TRBJ2-1
cdr3_nt: TGTGCCAGCAGCCAGGGGGCCTACAATGAGCAGTTCTTC
cdr3_aa: CASSQGAYNEQFF

d_call: TRBD1
v_call: TRBV7-3
clone_size: .
j_call: TRBJ2-2
cdr3_nt: TGTGCCTGCAGGGGGCAAACCGGGGAGCTGTTTTTT
cdr3_aa: CACRGQTGELFF

d_call: .
v_call: TRBV4-2
clone_size: .
j_call: TRBJ2-7
cdr3_nt: TGTGCCAGCAGCCAAGGCAACTGGGGCAGGGACTTCGCCTACGAGCAGTACTTC
cdr3_aa: CASSQGNWGRDFAYEQYF

d_call: TRBD1
v_call: TRBV30
clone_size: few
j_call: TRBJ1-1
cdr3_nt: TGTGCCTGGAGTGGGGGTTTGACAGGGAAGGCTTTCTTT
cdr3_aa: CAWSGGLTGKAFF

d_call: TRBD2
v_call: TRBV13
clone_size: .
j_call: TRBJ2-7
cdr3_nt: TGTGCCAGCAGTTCCAACCCCGGACTAGGAAGCTACGAGCAGTACTTC
cdr3_aa: CASSSNPGLGSYEQYF

d_call: TRBD1
v_call: TRBV7-9
clone_size: few
j_call: TRBJ1-6
cdr3_nt: TGTGCCAGCAGCTTAAGCGGGCGGGACAGGGATTCACCCCTCCACTTT
cdr3_aa: CASSLSGRDRDSPLHF

d_call: TRBD2
v_call: TRBV7-6
clone_size: once
j_call: TRBJ2-1
cdr3_nt: TGTGCCAGCAGCTTGTCGGGGGGATGGGAGCAGTTCTTC
cdr3_aa: CASSLSGGWEQFF

d_call: .
v_call: TRBV10-1
clone_size: few
j_call: TRBJ2-7
cdr3_nt: TGTAAAGAAAATCTCACGAGCTACGAGCAGTACTTC
cdr3_aa: CKENLTSYEQYF

d_call: TRBD1
v_call: TRBV7-3
clone_size: .
j_call: TRBJ2-5
cdr3_nt: TGTGCCAGCAGCTTAGGTGCCGACAGGGTTGGGCAGACCCAGTACTTC
cdr3_aa: CASSLGADRVGQTQYF

d_call: TRBD1
v_call: TRBV18
clone_size: .
j_call: TRBJ2-1
cdr3_nt: TGTGCCAGCTCACCGACAGGGTCGGATGAGCAGTTCTTC
cdr3_aa: CASSPTGSDEQFF

d_call: .
v_call: TRBV24-1
clone_size: .
j_call: TRBJ1-5
cdr3_nt: TGTGCCACCAAGGCGGGTTATCAGCCCCAGCATTTT
cdr3_aa: CATKAGYQPQHF